In its sample, the clone carrying this T cell receptor beta chain was seen many times. Antigen specificity is unknown. The V gene lost 0 bases and the J gene lost 2 bases, with 8 bases spanning the gap. Germline CDR1 and CDR2: DFQATT and SNEGSKA (reference sequence). The CDR3 is 13 amino acids. Separate cDNA molecules each had unique molecular identifiers attached to them. TCRdb re-derived calls from the 5' RACE reads in MiXCR, one entry per CDR3 protein. The sample consists of about 22,000 distinct CDR3 sequences, less than 4.5% of them appearing once. This sample stems from a study of early T cells in non-severe SARS-CoV-2 infection. General study results and limits: Comparison of clonotypes with VDJdb favored anti-spike CD8 responses while missing private and CD4 specificities.

Sample: whole blood. The clonotype was recovered from an adult who was a healthcare worker with PCR-confirmed SARS-CoV-2 infection or an uninfected control (not recorded which). The chain combines TRBV20-1 with TRBJ2-7; D may be TRBD1 (5 bases). CDR3 sequence reads: CSARETDPYEQYF. The CDR3 DNA reads as TGCAGTGCTAGAGAGACAGACCCCTACGAGCAGTACTTC.